Reported below is one T cell receptor (beta chain). This entry is derived from a study of OX40 agonist ivuxolimab in advanced cancers. On the study more broadly: The patients' treatment was ivuxolimab, an agonistic anti-OX40 (CD134) antibody. Participants, approximately 81% male, averaged roughly 60 years of age, ranging from roughly 23 to 80.

Profiling relied on immunoSEQ multiplex PCR, and the TCRdb table lists in-frame clones only, not all of them. The repertoire consists of roughly 80,000 clones, with around 93% occurring once and the leading ten covering about 0.32%. This specimen was CD4+ or CD8+ T cells sorted from blood, taken in a trial of the OX40 agonist ivuxolimab. The receptor was isolated from an adult with an advanced solid tumor such as melanoma, head and neck, liver or kidney cancer.

This CDR3 is CASSPGASPGPQHF. The CDR3 nucleotides are TGTGCCAGCAGCCCGGGGGCCTCCCCGGGGCCCCAGCATTTT. The chain has TRBV7-2 and TRBJ1-5; maybe TRBD1 (6 bases). V was clipped by 5 bases and J by 9 bases, with 17 bases between them. CDR3 length: 14 amino acids. Germline assignment: CDR1 SGHTA and CDR2 FQGNSA.